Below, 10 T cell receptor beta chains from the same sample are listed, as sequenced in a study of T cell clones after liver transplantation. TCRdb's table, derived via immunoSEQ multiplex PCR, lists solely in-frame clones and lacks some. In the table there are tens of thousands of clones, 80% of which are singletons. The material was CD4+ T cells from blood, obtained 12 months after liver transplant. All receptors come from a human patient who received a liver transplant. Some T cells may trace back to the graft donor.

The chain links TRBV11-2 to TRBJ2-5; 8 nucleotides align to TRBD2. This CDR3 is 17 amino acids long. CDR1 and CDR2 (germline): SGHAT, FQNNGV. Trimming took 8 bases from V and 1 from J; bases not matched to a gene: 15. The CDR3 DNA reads TGTGCCAGCTCTACCGGGGCTAGCGGGCAGCTCCAAGAGACCCAGTACTTC. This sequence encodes CASSTGASGQLQETQYF.

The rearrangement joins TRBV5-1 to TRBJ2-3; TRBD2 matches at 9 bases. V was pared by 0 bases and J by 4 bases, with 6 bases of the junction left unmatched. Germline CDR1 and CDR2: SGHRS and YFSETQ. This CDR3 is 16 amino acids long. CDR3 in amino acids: CASSLEGLAGADTQYF. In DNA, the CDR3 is TGCGCCAGCAGCTTGGAGGGACTAGCAGGCGCAGATACGCAGTATTTT.

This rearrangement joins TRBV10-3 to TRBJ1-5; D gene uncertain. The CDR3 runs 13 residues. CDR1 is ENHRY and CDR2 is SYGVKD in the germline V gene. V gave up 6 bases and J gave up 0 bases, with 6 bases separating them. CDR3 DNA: TGTGCCATCAGGAGTTATAGCAATCAGCCCCAGCATTTT. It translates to CAIRSYSNQPQHF.

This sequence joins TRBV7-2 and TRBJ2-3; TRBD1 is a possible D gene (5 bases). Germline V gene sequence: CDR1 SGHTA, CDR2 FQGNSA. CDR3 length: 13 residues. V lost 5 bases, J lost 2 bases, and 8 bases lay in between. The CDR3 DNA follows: TGTGCCAGCAGCCAGGGCCTCACAGATACGCAGTATTTT. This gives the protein CASSQGLTDTQYF.

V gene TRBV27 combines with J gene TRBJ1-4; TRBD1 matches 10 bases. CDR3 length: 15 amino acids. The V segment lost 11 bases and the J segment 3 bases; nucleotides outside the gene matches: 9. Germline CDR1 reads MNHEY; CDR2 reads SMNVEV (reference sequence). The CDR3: CASRTGGIANEKLFF. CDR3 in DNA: TGTGCCTCTAGGACAGGGGGTATTGCTAATGAAAAACTGTTTTTT.

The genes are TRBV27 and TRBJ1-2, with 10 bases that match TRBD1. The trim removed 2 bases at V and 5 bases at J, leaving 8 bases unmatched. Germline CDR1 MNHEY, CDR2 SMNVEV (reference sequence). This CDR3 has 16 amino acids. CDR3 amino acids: CASSLPPRQGAYGYTF. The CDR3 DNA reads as TGTGCCAGCAGTTTACCCCCCCGACAGGGGGCTTATGGCTACACCTTC.

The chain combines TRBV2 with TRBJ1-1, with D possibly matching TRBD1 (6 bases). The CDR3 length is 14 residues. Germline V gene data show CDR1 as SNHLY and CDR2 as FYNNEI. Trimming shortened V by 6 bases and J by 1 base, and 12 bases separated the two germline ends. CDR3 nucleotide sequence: TGTGCCAGCAGAGCCTTACAGGGGAACACTGAAGCTTTCTTT. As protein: CASRALQGNTEAFF.

The DNA of the CDR3 is TGTGCCAGCAGGAGGAGGGAAGGTTACAATGAGCAGTTCTTC. Translation: CASRRREGYNEQFF. The rearrangement joins TRBV2 to TRBJ2-1; perhaps TRBD2 as D (6 bases). CDR1 is SNHLY, CDR2 FYNNEI, per germline. V was trimmed by 6 bases and J by 4 bases, leaving 13 bases between them. The CDR3 extends over 14 amino acids.

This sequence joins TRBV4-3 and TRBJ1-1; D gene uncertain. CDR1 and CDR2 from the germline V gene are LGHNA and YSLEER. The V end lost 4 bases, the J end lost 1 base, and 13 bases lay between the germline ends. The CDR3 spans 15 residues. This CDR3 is CASSPRWRGNTEAFF. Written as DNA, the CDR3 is TGCGCCAGCAGCCCCCGGTGGAGAGGGAACACTGAAGCTTTCTTT.

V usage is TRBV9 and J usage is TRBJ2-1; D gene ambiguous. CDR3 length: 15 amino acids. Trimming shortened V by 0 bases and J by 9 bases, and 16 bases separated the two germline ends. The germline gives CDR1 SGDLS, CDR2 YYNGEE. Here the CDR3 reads CASSVEADPRSEQFF. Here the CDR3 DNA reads TGTGCCAGCAGCGTAGAGGCGGATCCGCGAAGTGAGCAGTTCTTC. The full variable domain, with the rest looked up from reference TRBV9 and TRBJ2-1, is DSGVTQTPKHLITATGQRVTLRCSPRSGDLSVYWYQQSLDQGLQFLIQYYNGEERAKGNILERFSAQQFPDLHSELNLSSLELGDSALYFCASSVEADPRSEQFFGPGTRLTVL.